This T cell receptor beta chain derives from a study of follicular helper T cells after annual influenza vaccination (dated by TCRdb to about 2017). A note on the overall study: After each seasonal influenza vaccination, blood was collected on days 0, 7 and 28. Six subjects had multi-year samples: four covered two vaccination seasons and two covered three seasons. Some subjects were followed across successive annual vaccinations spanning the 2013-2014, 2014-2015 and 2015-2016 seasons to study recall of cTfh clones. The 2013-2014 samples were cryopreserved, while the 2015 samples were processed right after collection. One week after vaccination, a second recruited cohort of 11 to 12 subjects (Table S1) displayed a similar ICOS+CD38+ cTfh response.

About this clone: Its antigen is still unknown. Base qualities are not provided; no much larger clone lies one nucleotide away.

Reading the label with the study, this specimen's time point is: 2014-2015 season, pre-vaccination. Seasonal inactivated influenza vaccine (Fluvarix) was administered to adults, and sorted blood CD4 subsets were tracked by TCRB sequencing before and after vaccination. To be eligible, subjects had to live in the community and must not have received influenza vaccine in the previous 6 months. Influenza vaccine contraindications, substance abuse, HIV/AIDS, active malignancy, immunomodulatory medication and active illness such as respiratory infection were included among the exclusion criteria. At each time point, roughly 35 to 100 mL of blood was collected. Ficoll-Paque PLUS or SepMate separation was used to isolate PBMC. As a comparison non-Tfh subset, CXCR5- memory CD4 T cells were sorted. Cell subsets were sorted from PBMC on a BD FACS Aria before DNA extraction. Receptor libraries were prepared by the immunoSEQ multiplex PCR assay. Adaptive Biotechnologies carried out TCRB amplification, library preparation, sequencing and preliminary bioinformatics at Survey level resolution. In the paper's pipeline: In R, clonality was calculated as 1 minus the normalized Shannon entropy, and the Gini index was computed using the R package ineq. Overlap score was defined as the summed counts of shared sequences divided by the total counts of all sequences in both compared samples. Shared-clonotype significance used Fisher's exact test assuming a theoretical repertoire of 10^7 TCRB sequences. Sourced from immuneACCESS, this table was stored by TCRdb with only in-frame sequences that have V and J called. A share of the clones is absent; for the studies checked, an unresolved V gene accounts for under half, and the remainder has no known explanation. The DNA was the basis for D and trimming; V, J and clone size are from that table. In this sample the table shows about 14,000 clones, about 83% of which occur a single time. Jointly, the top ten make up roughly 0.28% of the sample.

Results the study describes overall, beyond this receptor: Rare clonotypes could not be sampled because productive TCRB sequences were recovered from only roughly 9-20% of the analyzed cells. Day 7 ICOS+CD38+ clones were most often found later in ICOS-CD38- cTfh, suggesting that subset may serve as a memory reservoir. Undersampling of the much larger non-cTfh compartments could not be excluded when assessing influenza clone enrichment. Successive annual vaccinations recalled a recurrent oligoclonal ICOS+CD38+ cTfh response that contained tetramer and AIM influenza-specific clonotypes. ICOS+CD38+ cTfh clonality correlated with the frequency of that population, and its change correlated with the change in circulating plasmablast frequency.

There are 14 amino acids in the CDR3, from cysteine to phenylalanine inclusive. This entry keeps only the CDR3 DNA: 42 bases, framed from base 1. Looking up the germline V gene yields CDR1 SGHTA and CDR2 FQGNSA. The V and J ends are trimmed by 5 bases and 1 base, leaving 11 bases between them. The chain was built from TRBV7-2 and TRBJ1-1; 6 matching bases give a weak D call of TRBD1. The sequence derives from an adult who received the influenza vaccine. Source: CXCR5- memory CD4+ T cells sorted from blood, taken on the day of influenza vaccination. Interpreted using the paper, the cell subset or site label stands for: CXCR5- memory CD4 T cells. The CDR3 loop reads CASSVGGANTEAFF. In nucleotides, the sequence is TGTGCCAGCAGCGTAGGGGGGGCGAACACTGAAGCTTTCTTT.